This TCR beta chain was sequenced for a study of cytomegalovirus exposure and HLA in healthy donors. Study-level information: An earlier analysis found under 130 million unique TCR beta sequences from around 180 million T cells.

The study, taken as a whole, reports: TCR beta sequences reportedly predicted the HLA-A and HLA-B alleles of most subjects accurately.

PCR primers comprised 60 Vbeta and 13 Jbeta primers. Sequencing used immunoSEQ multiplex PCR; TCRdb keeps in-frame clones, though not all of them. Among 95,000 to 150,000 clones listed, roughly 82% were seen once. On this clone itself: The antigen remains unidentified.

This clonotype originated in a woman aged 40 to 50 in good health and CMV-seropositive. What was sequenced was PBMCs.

CDR3 region: CASGRQGGNTEAFF. The DNA for the CDR3 is TGTGCCAGCGGTCGACAGGGGGGGAACACTGAAGCTTTCTTT. The rearrangement joins TRBV2 to TRBJ1-1; 9 nucleotides agree with TRBD1. CDR1 and CDR2 from the germline V gene are SNHLY and FYNNEI. The CDR3 extends over 14 amino acids. The junction had 5 bases not matched to a gene; V was cut back by 8 bases and J by 1 base.